The entry below gives a single T cell receptor (beta chain) sequence along with its context. Germline-derived CDR1 and CDR2 are SQVTM and ANQGSEA. V dropped 6 bases and J dropped 6 bases, with 21 bases sitting between them. The CDR3 sequence is 14 residues long. The PCR made use of 60 Vbeta and 13 Jbeta primers. TCRdb's table, derived via immunoSEQ multiplex PCR, lists solely in-frame clones and lacks some. Of approximately 80,000 clones in the sample, about 77% were seen once. The entry originates in a study of cytomegalovirus exposure and HLA in healthy donors. The overall study: Findings of an earlier analysis included under 140 million unique TCR beta sequences from some 200 million T cells.

V gene TRBV29-1 combines with J gene TRBJ2-7, with D possibly being TRBD2 (5 bases). The sample taken for sequencing was PBMCs. The origin of this receptor is a male donor in good health and CMV-seropositive. Here the CDR3 DNA reads TGCAGCGTCGAACCCCCGGGGTTGCCTCTCGAGCAGTACTTC. It translates to CSVEPPGLPLEQYF.